The rows below give T cell receptor beta chains drawn from one sample of a study of blood T cell repertoires in COVID-19. TCRdb's table, derived via immunoSEQ multiplex PCR, lists solely in-frame clones and lacks some. The sample shows about 370,000 clones, about 89% of them seen only once. The sequenced sample consisted of peripheral blood. These receptors all stem from a woman aged 25 to 45 with COVID-19, enrolled during active disease. Both conserved end residues are part of each CDR3. The D gene is left open where the match is weak. Clone size is not always given. Where it is, it says once, few, many or a class for expanded clones.

J gene,V gene,clone size,D gene,CDR3 DNA,CDR3 protein
TRBJ2-5,TRBV30,NA,TRBD2,TGTGCCTGGAGTCTGGGCGGGAGTTTCGAGACCCAGTACTTC,CAWSLGGSFETQYF
TRBJ2-7,TRBV4-1,few,NA,TGCGCCAGCAGCCAAGTCCCCGGGAGCTCCTACGAGCAGTACTTC,CASSQVPGSSYEQYF
TRBJ2-2,TRBV5-4,NA,TRBD1,TGTGCCAGCAGCTTGAGGGGGCTCGGGGAGCTGTTTTTT,CASSLRGLGELFF
TRBJ2-5,TRBV4-1,NA,NA,TGCGCCAGCAGCCAAAGGGGGGGCGGGAGAGATCGAGAGACCCAGTACTTC,CASSQRGGGRDRETQYF
TRBJ2-3,TRBV9,NA,NA,TGTGCCAGCAGCGGACAGGAAGGAGATACGCAGTATTTT,CASSGQEGDTQYF
TRBJ2-3,TRBV28,NA,NA,TGTGCCAGCAGTTTAACTACTGACAGTCTAGGGGATACGCAGTATTTT,CASSLTTDSLGDTQYF
TRBJ1-3,TRBV6-5,NA,NA,TGTGCCAGCATGTTAGGAAACACCATATATTTT,CASMLGNTIYF
TRBJ2-2,TRBV15,once,TRBD1,TGTGCCACCAGCAGATTATCGCAGGGGGTGAACATCGGGGAGCTGTTTTTT,CATSRLSQGVNIGELFF
TRBJ1-2,TRBV5-8,NA,TRBD1,TGTGCCAGCAGATCACAGGGGGCGGGTGGCTACACCTTC,CASRSQGAGGYTF
TRBJ2-3,TRBV4-2,many,TRBD2,TGTGCCAGCAGCCGAACGATTATAGCGGGAGATGCAGATACGCAGTATTTT,CASSRTIIAGDADTQYF
TRBJ2-2,TRBV7-6,NA,TRBD1,TGTGCCAGCAGCTTAGGGACAGGGGGCGCGGGGGAGCTGTTTTTT,CASSLGTGGAGELFF
TRBJ2-3,TRBV10-3,NA,NA,TGTGCCATCAGTGAGTCGATCGGAGCGAATCCCACAGATACGCAGTATTTT,CAISESIGANPTDTQYF
TRBJ1-1,TRBV25-1,NA,TRBD1,TGTGCCAGCAGCCTGGGGACAGGGTTAATCACTTTCTTT,CASSLGTGLITFF
TRBJ2-7,TRBV4-2,NA,NA,TGTGCCAGCAGCCGTCCCAGGGACGAGCAGTACTTC,CASSRPRDEQYF
TRBJ2-1,TRBV5-4,NA,NA,TGTGCCAGCAGATGGGGGCAGAATGAGCAGTTCTTC,CASRWGQNEQFF
TRBJ2-4,TRBV24-1,NA,TRBD1,TGTGCCACCAGTGGAGGGACAGAAAACATTCAGTACTTC,CATSGGTENIQYF
TRBJ2-7,TRBV2,few,NA,TGTGCCAGCAACCAGGACAGAGGATCCTACGAGCAGTACTTC,CASNQDRGSYEQYF
TRBJ2-1,TRBV6-5,NA,NA,TGTGCCAGCAGCCCCTCTGGCCCCAATGAGCAGTTCTTC,CASSPSGPNEQFF
TRBJ2-2,TRBV3-1/TRBV3-2,once,TRBD1,TGTGCCAGCAGCCAAGACGCCAGGGGGAAAGAGACCGGGGAGCTGTTTTTT,CASSQDARGKETGELFF
TRBJ2-1,TRBV6-4,once,TRBD2,TGTGCCAGCTGTGCGCCTAGCGGGAGGTATGGCTCCTACAATGAGCAGTTCTTC,CASCAPSGRYGSYNEQFF
TRBJ1-2,TRBV7-9,NA,NA,TGTGCCAGCAGCCCAAACAGGATAAGCTATGGCTACACCTTC,CASSPNRISYGYTF